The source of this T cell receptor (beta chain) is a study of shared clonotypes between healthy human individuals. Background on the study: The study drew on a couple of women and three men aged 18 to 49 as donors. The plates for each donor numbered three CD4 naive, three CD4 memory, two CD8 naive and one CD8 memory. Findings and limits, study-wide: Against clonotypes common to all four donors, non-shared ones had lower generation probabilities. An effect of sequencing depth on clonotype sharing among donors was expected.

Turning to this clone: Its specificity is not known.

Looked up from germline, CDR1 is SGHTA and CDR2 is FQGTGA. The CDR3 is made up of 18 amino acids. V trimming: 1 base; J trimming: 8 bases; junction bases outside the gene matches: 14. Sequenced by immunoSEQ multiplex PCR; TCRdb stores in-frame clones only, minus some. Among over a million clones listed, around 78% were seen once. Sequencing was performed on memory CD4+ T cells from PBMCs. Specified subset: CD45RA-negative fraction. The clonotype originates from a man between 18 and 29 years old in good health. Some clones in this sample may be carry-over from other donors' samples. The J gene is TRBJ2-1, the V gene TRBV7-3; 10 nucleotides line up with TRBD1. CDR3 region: CASSLRGGGDRGIDEQFF. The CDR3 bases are TGTGCCAGCAGCTTAAGGGGAGGTGGGGACAGGGGTATCGATGAGCAGTTCTTC. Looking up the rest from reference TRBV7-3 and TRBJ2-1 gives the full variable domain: GAGVSQTPSNKVTEKGKYVELRCDPISGHTALYWYRQSLGQGPEFLIYFQGTGAADDSGLPNDRFFAVRPEGSVSTLKIQRTERGDSAVYLCASSLRGGGDRGIDEQFFGPGTRLTVL.